These 3 T cell receptor beta chains came from one sample sequenced in a study of tumor-infiltrating lymphocytes in primary liver carcinoma. Total RNA amounting to 500 ng was the source from which TCR beta cDNA was made with a constant-region primer. A slightly modified ARM-PCR protocol with three nested multiplex PCR rounds produced these TCR beta libraries. The first two PCR rounds used TRBV1-TRBV30 forward primers with a C-beta reverse primer, 10 to 11 cycles each. TCRdb independently ran MiXCR on the multiplex PCR reads; one entry per CDR3 protein. Seen here are about 99,000 distinct CDR3 sequences, about 70% observed once, and the top ten hold around 9.1%. Between 20 and 30 mg of unsorted bulk tissue served as the source from which RNA and DNA were co-extracted. Sequencing used liver tumor tissue from sampling region 5. Indicated subset: tumor region T5, tumor centre. The receptors here all came from a woman aged 55 to 70 with primary liver carcinoma and hepatitis B virus infection.

This clonotype was seen only once. J is TRBJ2-4 and V is TRBV29-1; TRBD1 matches at 7 bases. The CDR3 consists of 13 residues. Germline V lookup: CDR1 SQVTM, CDR2 ANQGSEA. The V segment lost 4 bases and the J segment 11 bases; nucleotides outside the gene matches: 11. Written as DNA, the CDR3 is TGCAGCGTTGGTAGACAGGGTGAATTCCTTCAGTACTTC. It is translated as CSVGRQGEFLQYF.

This clonotype was observed once. At one end, the junction sequence differs from germline, possibly due to a read error. CDR3 nucleotides: TGTACCAACAGCTTAGATCCAAGACCCTCTGCCTACAATGAGCAATTCTTC. It codes for CTNSLDPRPSAYNEQFF. The chain is built from TRBV11-3 and TRBJ2-1, with unresolved D. CDR3 length: 17 residues. Germline V lookup: CDR1 SGHNT, CDR2 YENEEA.

Concerning this clonotype itself: Likely a read error: the CDR3 ends without its conserved phenylalanine or tryptophan. This sequence joins TRBV12-3 or TRBV12-4 and TRBJ2-1; D possibly uses TRBD1 or TRBD2 (6 bases each). The CDR3 has 14 amino acids. V lost 5 bases and J 10 bases, leaving 18 bases between the germline ends. The CDR3 nucleotides read TGTGCCAGCAGTGACGGGGGCCGTCACGGGGAGCAGTTCCTC. This encodes CASSDGGRHGEQFL.